This is a list of T cell receptor beta chains from one sample in a study of identifying expanded T cells in peripheral blood. TCRdb keeps only in-frame clones here, not all; method: immunoSEQ multiplex PCR. The table includes over 90,000 clones, approximately 90% detected once. The sample was blood. These receptors were obtained from a person between 18 and 75 years old in good health. Each CDR3 is given with its conserved first and last residue. Each record gives: J gene, D gene, clone size, V gene, CDR3 DNA, CDR3 protein. D genes are given only for firm matches. Clone size is not always given. Where it is, it says once, few, many or a class for expanded clones.

TRBJ2-3 - - TRBV7-2 TGTGCCAGCAGCTTAGCGCTGGAAGATACGCAGTATTTT CASSLALEDTQYF
TRBJ2-2 TRBD2 - TRBV29-1 TGCAGCGCTGCGGGGGTCGGGGAGCTGTTTTTT CSAAGVGELFF
TRBJ1-4 - once TRBV7-2 TGTGCCAGCAGCTTAGTAGGGGTTGGGGTGTTTAATGAAAAACTGTTTTTT CASSLVGVGVFNEKLFF
TRBJ1-2 - - TRBV28 TGTGCCAGCAGTTTGGATGGGGCAGGCTATGGCTACACCTTC CASSLDGAGYGYTF
TRBJ2-5 - once TRBV27 TGTGCCAGCAGTTTATCGGTTGGGGGCGTGGTGACCCAGTACTTC CASSLSVGGVVTQYF
TRBJ2-3 - - TRBV20-1 TGCAGTGTCCAGAGAACAGATACGCAGTATTTT CSVQRTDTQYF
TRBJ1-5 - - TRBV4-3 TGCGCCAGCAGCCAAGAATTGTGGACGCGCAATCAGCCCCAGCATTTT CASSQELWTRNQPQHF
TRBJ1-5 - - TRBV6-6 TGTGCCAGCAGTTACACGCAGAATCAGCCCCAGCATTTT CASSYTQNQPQHF
TRBJ2-6 TRBD1 - TRBV7-3 TGTGCCAGCAGCGCACCGGACAGGGCTTCTGGGGCCAACGTCCTGACTTTC CASSAPDRASGANVLTF
TRBJ1-6 TRBD1 - TRBV7-2 TGTGCCAGCAGCTTTTGGGACAGCTCCTATAATTCACCCCTCCACTTT CASSFWDSSYNSPLHF
TRBJ2-7 - - TRBV27 TGTGCCAGCAGTGCTTTTGGTAGAGGCTACGAGCAGTACTTC CASSAFGRGYEQYF
TRBJ1-3 TRBD1 - TRBV5-1 TGCGCCAGCAGCCGCGGACAGGGCGCTGGAAACACCATATATTTT CASSRGQGAGNTIYF
TRBJ2-7 - - TRBV19 TGTGCCAGTAGTAAGGAAGCCTCAGGCGAGCAGTACTTC CASSKEASGEQYF
TRBJ1-4 TRBD1 - TRBV18 TGTGCCAGCTCACCATCAGGGGGGAATGAAAAACTGTTTTTT CASSPSGGNEKLFF
TRBJ2-7 TRBD1 - TRBV11-3 TGTGCCAGCAGCTCCTCAGGGGGTTACGAGCAGTACTTC CASSSSGGYEQYF
TRBJ2-1 TRBD2 - TRBV28 TGTGCCAGCAGTTTATCTCTAGCGGTAGCCTCCTACAATGAGCAGTTCTTC CASSLSLAVASYNEQFF
TRBJ2-1 - once TRBV15 TGTGCCACCAGCATTGGACTCCCACTCTCCTACAATGAGCAGTTCTTC CATSIGLPLSYNEQFF
TRBJ2-1 - - TRBV20-1 TGCAGTGCTAGTATGGATGAGCAGTTCTTC CSASMDEQFF
TRBJ2-1 - - TRBV27 TGTGCCAGCAGTTTCTCGGGAGTAGTCAATGAGCAGTTCTTC CASSFSGVVNEQFF
TRBJ2-7 TRBD1 - TRBV7-9 TGTGCCAGCAGCTCGGGACAGGGTTTCCACGAGCAGTACTTC CASSSGQGFHEQYF
TRBJ1-1 - few TRBV30 TGTGCCTGGAGCCCACAGGGGAACACTGAAGCTTTCTTT CAWSPQGNTEAFF
TRBJ2-5 - few TRBV2 TGTGCCAGCAGTGACCTGGTCGAGACCCAGTACTTC CASSDLVETQYF
TRBJ2-1 - - TRBV6-1 TGTGCCAGCAGTGAGACTAGATCCGAGCAGTTCTTC CASSETRSEQFF
TRBJ2-7 - - TRBV11-2 TGTGCCAGCAGCTTCGGGGTAGGGGCCTACGAGCAGTACTTC CASSFGVGAYEQYF
TRBJ1-5 - - TRBV18 TGTGCCAGCTCACCAGAACGGGTAGATCAGCCCCAGCATTTT CASSPERVDQPQHF
TRBJ1-5 - - TRBV2 TGTGCCAGCAGTGATGCCGGGCAGGCCCCGGGGCCCCAGCATTTT CASSDAGQAPGPQHF
TRBJ1-2 - once TRBV28 TGTGCCAGCAGTCCACGCCAGAGCCGCTATGGCTACACCTTC CASSPRQSRYGYTF
TRBJ2-1 - once TRBV19 TGTGCCAGTAGTATCGCCCCTTTACCACTTAGTGAGCAGTTCTTC CASSIAPLPLSEQFF
TRBJ2-7 TRBD1 - TRBV28 TGTGCCAGCAGTACAGGGGGAATCTCCTACGAGCAGTACTTC CASSTGGISYEQYF
TRBJ1-3 - - TRBV19 TGTGCCTCTATACGGACCTCTGGAAACACCATATATTTT CASIRTSGNTIYF
TRBJ1-5 - few TRBV9 TGTGCCAGCGGCGGGGGGATTAATCAGCCCCAGCATTTT CASGGGINQPQHF
TRBJ2-1 - few TRBV6-6 TGTGCCAGCAGTGGGACGTCGAGCTCCTACAATGAGCAGTTCTTC CASSGTSSSYNEQFF
TRBJ1-5 - - TRBV28 TGTGCCACCTACCGGGGGCAGGGTGGTCAGCCCCAGCATTTT CATYRGQGGQPQHF
TRBJ1-1 TRBD1 - TRBV10-2 TGCGCCAGCAAGGGACAGGGAGTTGAAGCTTTCTTT CASKGQGVEAFF
TRBJ2-7 TRBD2 - TRBV5-6 TGTGCCAGCAGCCCTGGGAGGACTAGCGGCAGTGCCTACGAGCAGTACTTC CASSPGRTSGSAYEQYF
TRBJ2-3 - - TRBV11-1 TGTGCCAGCAGCTTGTCGACAGATACGCAGTATTTT CASSLSTDTQYF
TRBJ2-5 - - TRBV6-1 TGTGCCAGCAGCTCGGCCTGGAACGAAGAGACCCAGTACTTC CASSSAWNEETQYF
TRBJ1-5 - - TRBV6-1 TGTGCCAGCAGTGAAGGTCAGCCCCAGCATTTT CASSEGQPQHF
TRBJ1-1 - - TRBV7-9 TGTGCCAGCAGCCTAGAGGTGGCTGGTACTGAAGCTTTCTTT CASSLEVAGTEAFF
TRBJ2-2 - - TRBV19 TGTGCTCGGAGGACAGGGTGCCGTTCCGGGACTAGTTCAACCGGGGAGCTGTTTTTT CARRTGCRSGTSSTGELFF
TRBJ2-7 TRBD2 - TRBV2 TGTGCCAGCAAGACTAGCGGGAGAATCAACGAGCAGTACTTC CASKTSGRINEQYF
TRBJ1-1 - once TRBV5-6 TGTGCCAGCAGCTTGCCCCCCAACACTGAAGCTTTCTTT CASSLPPNTEAFF
TRBJ2-7 TRBD1 - TRBV19 TGTGCCAGTAGCACAGGGGACAGGATCTACGAGCAGTACTTC CASSTGDRIYEQYF
TRBJ2-5 TRBD1 - TRBV19 TGTGCCAGTACCAGAAACCTCAACAGGGGGCAAGAGACCCAGTACTTC CASTRNLNRGQETQYF
TRBJ1-2 TRBD1 - TRBV28 TGTGCCAGCAGTACCCCGGACAGGAACTATGGCTACACCTTC CASSTPDRNYGYTF
TRBJ2-5 - - TRBV28 TGTGCCAGCAGTTTGGACAGAGCCAAAGAGACCCAGTACTTC CASSLDRAKETQYF
TRBJ1-2 TRBD1 - TRBV7-9 TGTGCCAGCAGCTTAGTTGCCGGGACAGGGGGCGCGAGCTATGGCTACACCTTC CASSLVAGTGGASYGYTF
TRBJ1-4 - - TRBV19 TGTGCCAGTAGTAGCCCGGTCGACAATGAAAAACTGTTTTTT CASSSPVDNEKLFF
TRBJ2-3 - - TRBV2 TGTGCTAGGCAGGGTTGGGGCACAGATACGCAGTATTTT CARQGWGTDTQYF
TRBJ1-5 - - TRBV5-1 TGCGCCAGCAGCTTGGAGGCAGGCCTCAATCAGCCCCAGCATTTT CASSLEAGLNQPQHF
TRBJ1-5 TRBD1 - TRBV7-9 TGTGCCAGCAGCCGAGGGACAGGGGAACTTAGCAATCAGCCCCAGCATTTT CASSRGTGELSNQPQHF
TRBJ2-4 TRBD1 - TRBV18 TGTGCCAGCTCACCTCCCTTCTCAAGACAGGGAAACATTCAGTACTTC CASSPPFSRQGNIQYF
TRBJ2-7 - - TRBV7-9 TGTGCCAGCAGCTTAGAAACCTACGAGCAGTACTTC CASSLETYEQYF
TRBJ2-7 TRBD2 - TRBV27 TGTGCCAGCAGTTTGGGGAGGGGAGCTGGGGAGCAGTACTTC CASSLGRGAGEQYF